The present entry profiles one TCR beta chain with its context. What it binds is unknown. This sample is drawn from a study of T cell responses to AZD1222 COVID-19 vaccine. Whole-study findings and limits: Rises in breadth and depth of Spike-specific TCRs came after two AZD1222 doses. Scientists sampled the repertoires only once the peak T cell response had passed. Targets within unmutated variant regions were reportedly found for nearly half of spike-specific TCRs.

CDR3 length: 15 amino acids. V was trimmed by 5 bases and J by 3 bases, leaving 18 bases between them. The germline CDR1 and CDR2 sequences are SGHRS and YFSETQ. Repertoires were generated with immunoSEQ multiplex PCR, while TCRdb's copy carries only in-frame clones and drops some. The data show approximately 120,000 clones, 70% to 90% seen once. The J gene is TRBJ2-7, the V gene TRBV5-1; a possible D gene is TRBD2 (5 bases). This sequence originates from an adult who received the AZD1222 COVID-19 vaccine. This specimen consisted of peripheral blood, obtained 28 days after the second AZD1222 dose. Here the CDR3 DNA reads TGCGCCAGCAGTCCGGCCGACTGGGGAGACTACGAGCAGTACTTC. Translating gives CASSPADWGDYEQYF.